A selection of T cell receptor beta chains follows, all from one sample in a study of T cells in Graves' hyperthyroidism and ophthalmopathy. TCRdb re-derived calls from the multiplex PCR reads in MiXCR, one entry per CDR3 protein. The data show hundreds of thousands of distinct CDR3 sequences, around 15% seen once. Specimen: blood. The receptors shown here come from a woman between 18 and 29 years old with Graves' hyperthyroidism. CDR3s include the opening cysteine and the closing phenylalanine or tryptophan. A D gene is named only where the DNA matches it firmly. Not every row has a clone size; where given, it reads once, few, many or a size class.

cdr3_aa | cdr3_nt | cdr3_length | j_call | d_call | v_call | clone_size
CASSQAHFPGAYGYTF | TGCGCCAGCAGCCAAGCTCACTTCCCAGGGGCCTATGGCTACACCTTC | 16 | TRBJ1-2 | NA | TRBV4-3 | NA
CASSQNPGDQGYEQYF | TGCGCCAGCAGCCAAAATCCCGGGGACCAGGGGTACGAGCAGTACTTC | 16 | TRBJ2-7 | NA | TRBV5-1 | NA
CASRQTSGGRTDTQYF | TGCGCCAGCAGACAGACTAGCGGGGGGCGCACAGATACGCAGTATTTT | 16 | TRBJ2-3 | TRBD2 | TRBV4-3 | NA
CASSLAGVMNAEAFF | TGTGCCAGCAGCTTAGCTGGGGTCATGAACGCTGAAGCTTTCTTT | 15 | TRBJ1-1 | NA | TRBV7-2 | few
CASSLSDRVTGEQYF | TGTGCCAGCAGTCTAAGCGACAGGGTGACGGGAGAGCAGTACTTC | 15 | TRBJ2-7 | TRBD1 | TRBV7-9 | few
CASSYSKEVSYEQYF | TGTGCCAGCAGTTACTCGAAGGAGGTTTCCTACGAGCAGTACTTC | 15 | TRBJ2-7 | NA | TRBV6-2/TRBV6-3 | NA
CASSLLWQGSFMNTEAFF | TGTGCCAGCAGCTTACTCTGGCAGGGGTCTTTTATGAACACTGAAGCTTTCTTT | 18 | TRBJ1-1 | NA | TRBV7-6 | few
CASSYSTGTQSSYEQYF | TGTGCCAGCAGTTACTCGACTGGGACACAAAGCTCCTACGAGCAGTACTTC | 17 | TRBJ2-7 | NA | TRBV6-2/TRBV6-3 | many
CAISGGQDEKLFF | TGTGCCATCAGTGGGGGGCAGGATGAAAAACTGTTTTTT | 13 | TRBJ1-4 | NA | TRBV10-3 | few
CASSLVGPPQFF | TGTGCCAGCAGTTTAGTTGGGCCACCGCAGTTCTTC | 12 | TRBJ2-1 | NA | TRBV12-3/TRBV12-4 | many
CASSEYFGQKLAKNIQYF | TGTGCCAGCAGTGAGTATTTCGGACAGAAACTAGCCAAAAACATTCAGTACTTC | 18 | TRBJ2-4 | NA | TRBV6-1 | NA
CASSLIRASGPYEQYF | TGTGCCAGCAGTTTAATCAGGGCTAGTGGGCCCTACGAGCAGTACTTC | 16 | TRBJ2-7 | NA | TRBV27 | many
CASGSADTQYF | TGTGCCAGCGGGAGTGCAGATACGCAGTATTTT | 11 | TRBJ2-3 | NA | TRBV6-1 | few
CASTIGLAGVNEQYF | TGTGCCAGCACCATTGGCCTAGCGGGAGTCAACGAGCAGTACTTC | 15 | TRBJ2-7 | TRBD2 | TRBV12-3/TRBV12-4 | many
CASSYGLAGGKHTDTQYF | TGCGCCAGCAGTTACGGACTAGCGGGAGGGAAGCACACAGATACGCAGTATTTT | 18 | TRBJ2-3 | TRBD2 | TRBV5-1 | many
CATRAAGITDTQYF | TGTGCCACCCGGGCTGCGGGAATCACAGATACGCAGTATTTT | 14 | TRBJ2-3 | NA | TRBV12-3/TRBV12-4 | many
CSGLRRMHTEAFF | TGCAGCGGCCTCCGGAGAATGCACACTGAAGCTTTCTTT | 13 | TRBJ1-1 | NA | TRBV29-1 | NA
CASSRVDSSGNTIYF | TGCGCCAGCAGCCGCGTGGATTCCTCTGGAAACACCATATATTTT | 15 | TRBJ1-3 | NA | TRBV4-3 | NA
CASRGDRTGGYTEAFF | TGTGCCAGCAGGGGAGACAGGACCGGAGGTTACACTGAAGCTTTCTTT | 16 | TRBJ1-1 | NA | TRBV6-1 | many
CASSITGSHTEAFF | TGTGCCAGTAGTATCACAGGCTCCCACACTGAAGCTTTCTTT | 14 | TRBJ1-1 | NA | TRBV19 | many
CASSWDRSQETQYF | TGTGCCAGCAGCTGGGACAGAAGCCAAGAGACCCAGTACTTC | 14 | TRBJ2-5 | TRBD1 | TRBV7-9 | many
CASTVQRGYNEQFF | TGTGCCAGCACTGTCCAGCGGGGTTACAATGAGCAGTTCTTC | 14 | TRBJ2-1 | TRBD2 | TRBV2 | NA
CASSYGGFSGQPQHF | TGTGCCAGCAGTTACGGGGGGTTCTCAGGACAGCCCCAGCATTTT | 15 | TRBJ1-5 | NA | TRBV6-2/TRBV6-3 | many
CASSDSSSPLHF | TGTGCCAGCAGTGATAGCAGTTCACCCCTCCACTTT | 12 | TRBJ1-6 | NA | TRBV6-1 | NA
CASSDRAKGNGYTF | TGTGCCAGCAGCGACAGGGCTAAGGGAAATGGCTACACCTTC | 14 | TRBJ1-2 | TRBD1 | TRBV6-1 | NA
CSVEDYSYEQYF | TGCAGCGTTGAGGACTACTCCTACGAGCAGTACTTC | 12 | TRBJ2-7 | NA | TRBV29-1 | NA
CASSHGVAVSYEQYF | TGTGCCAGCAGCCACGGGGTAGCGGTTTCCTACGAGCAGTACTTC | 15 | TRBJ2-7 | NA | TRBV3-1 | few
CASSFPGSTEAFF | TGTGCCAGCAGCTTCCCCGGGAGCACTGAAGCTTTCTTT | 13 | TRBJ1-1 | NA | TRBV11-2 | many
CASRRDSSYEQYF | TGTGCCAGCAGACGGGACAGCTCCTACGAGCAGTACTTC | 13 | TRBJ2-7 | TRBD1 | TRBV14 | few
CASSIPPNYGYTF | TGTGCCAGTAGTATTCCTCCTAACTATGGCTACACCTTC | 13 | TRBJ1-2 | NA | TRBV19 | few
CASSLVTVFARTMNTEAFF | TGTGCCAGCAGCTTAGTGACAGTGTTCGCCCGAACCATGAACACTGAAGCTTTCTTT | 19 | TRBJ1-1 | NA | TRBV13 | few
CGGQGSSNEQFF | TGTGGGGGACAGGGTAGCAGCAATGAGCAGTTCTTC | 12 | TRBJ2-1 | TRBD1 | TRBV7-9 | many
CASSSRTGDQPQHF | TGTGCCAGCAGCTCCCGGACAGGGGATCAGCCCCAGCATTTT | 14 | TRBJ1-5 | TRBD1 | TRBV5-6 | NA
CASTIPRPSARDKYDEQFF | TGTGCCAGCACTATCCCGAGACCTAGCGCGAGGGACAAATACGATGAGCAGTTCTTC | 19 | TRBJ2-1 | NA | TRBV6-1 | few
CASSGAGGGGELFF | TGTGCCAGCAGTGGGGCAGGGGGCGGCGGGGAGCTGTTTTTT | 14 | TRBJ2-2 | TRBD1 | TRBV12-3/TRBV12-4 | NA
CSAREHLSYNSPLHF | TGCAGTGCTAGAGAACACCTCTCCTATAATTCACCCCTCCACTTT | 15 | TRBJ1-6 | NA | TRBV20-1 | NA
CASTRDRGNIQYF | TGTGCCAGCACTCGTGACAGGGGCAACATTCAGTACTTC | 13 | TRBJ2-4 | TRBD1 | TRBV12-3/TRBV12-4 | many
CASSRGHTSSYEQYF | TGTGCCAGCAGTCGGGGACACACTAGCTCCTACGAGCAGTACTTC | 15 | TRBJ2-7 | NA | TRBV6-1 | few
CASSVGRGGTDTQYF | TGTGCCAGCAGCGTGGGGCGGGGGGGTACAGATACGCAGTATTTT | 15 | TRBJ2-3 | TRBD2 | TRBV12-3/TRBV12-4 | many
CASSMGLAGGNEQYF | TGTGCCAGCAGCATGGGACTAGCGGGAGGGAACGAGCAGTACTTC | 15 | TRBJ2-7 | TRBD2 | TRBV7-8 | many
CASSYDGTGEDQPQHF | TGTGCCAGCAGCTACGACGGGACAGGGGAAGATCAGCCCCAGCATTTT | 16 | TRBJ1-5 | TRBD1 | TRBV11-1 | many
CAISEELAYEQYF | TGTGCCATCAGTGAAGAACTAGCTTACGAGCAGTACTTC | 13 | TRBJ2-7 | NA | TRBV10-3 | many
CSARDPQAVLAGAPYEQYF | TGCAGTGCTAGAGATCCCCAAGCTGTACTAGCGGGAGCCCCCTACGAGCAGTACTTC | 19 | TRBJ2-7 | TRBD2 | TRBV20-1 | many
CASSLGVAGDQETQYF | TGTGCCAGCAGCTTGGGGGTAGCGGGGGATCAAGAGACCCAGTACTTC | 16 | TRBJ2-5 | TRBD2 | TRBV7-2 | few
CASSEVLAGVQYF | TGTGCCAGCAGTGAAGTATTGGCAGGGGTTCAGTACTTC | 13 | TRBJ2-4 | NA | TRBV6-1 | few
CSARPFQETQYF | TGCAGTGCTAGACCTTTCCAAGAGACCCAGTACTTC | 12 | TRBJ2-5 | NA | TRBV20-1 | many
CASSPGLGGTEAFF | TGTGCCAGCAGCCCCGGACTGGGGGGAACTGAAGCTTTCTTT | 14 | TRBJ1-1 | NA | TRBV7-6 | many
CSAREANEQYF | TGCAGTGCTAGAGAGGCAAACGAGCAGTACTTC | 11 | TRBJ2-7 | NA | TRBV20-1 | many
CAISAGREFEQFF | TGTGCCATCAGTGCGGGACGGGAATTCGAGCAGTTCTTC | 13 | TRBJ2-1 | NA | TRBV10-3 | many